This T cell receptor beta chain was sequenced in a study of CD8 T cells in Susac syndrome. About the research overall: When blood was drawn, the patients with Susac syndrome were therapy-naive, on corticosteroids, or on intravenous immunoglobulin alone.

Peripheral blood CD8+ and CD4+ T cells were profiled by TCR beta sequencing. The patients with Susac syndrome were individuals who fulfilled the recently defined diagnostic criteria for disease that was either definite or probable. With random hexamers, reverse transcription was performed on roughly 0.45 to 1 ug of RNA. TCRdb reprocessed the immunoSEQ multiplex PCR reads via MiXCR and lists one record per CDR3 protein. This table holds 77,000 or so distinct CDR3 sequences, about 92% found once. The CDR3 extends over 14 amino acids. The germline CDR1 and CDR2 sequences are SGHDT and YYEEEE. Trimming left V 0 bases short and J 8 bases short, with 14 bases between.

This clonotype was sampled from a human donor with Susac syndrome. Sequencing input: CD4+ T cells from PBMCs. This chain links TRBV5-6 with TRBJ2-5; D is tentatively TRBD1 or TRBD2 (5 bases each). The CDR3 nucleotides are TGTGCCAGCAGCTTGGATGTATTGAGGGGAACCCAGTACTTC. It encodes CASSLDVLRGTQYF.